This TCR beta chain was sequenced for a study of T cells in Graves' hyperthyroidism and ophthalmopathy. Amplification targeted TCR beta CDR3 regions from RNA transcripts. First-round RT-PCR with HTBI primers amplified the TCR CDR3 region. TCRdb reanalysed the multiplex PCR reads using MiXCR and keeps one entry per CDR3 protein. The table lists a few hundred thousand distinct CDR3 sequences, about 18% of them singletons, with 3% to 4.5% in the top ten. V shed 0 bases and J shed 3 bases, with 18 bases lying between them. CDR1 and CDR2 from the germline V gene are SGHVS and FQNEAQ. The CDR3 is made up of 17 amino acids. On the basis of clinical symptoms, serum thyroxine and TRAb, thyroid ultrasound and orbital computed tomography, diagnoses were made. Extraction of PBMCs used approximately 10 ml of fresh peripheral blood.

The sequenced material came from blood. The chain recombines TRBV7-8 with TRBJ2-7; perhaps TRBD1 as D (6 bases). This TCR derives from a woman younger than 35 with Graves' hyperthyroidism. CDR3 in DNA: TGTGCCAGCAGCTTAGCGCTCGTCCCCAGGGACATCTACGAGCAGTACTTC. This codes for CASSLALVPRDIYEQYF.